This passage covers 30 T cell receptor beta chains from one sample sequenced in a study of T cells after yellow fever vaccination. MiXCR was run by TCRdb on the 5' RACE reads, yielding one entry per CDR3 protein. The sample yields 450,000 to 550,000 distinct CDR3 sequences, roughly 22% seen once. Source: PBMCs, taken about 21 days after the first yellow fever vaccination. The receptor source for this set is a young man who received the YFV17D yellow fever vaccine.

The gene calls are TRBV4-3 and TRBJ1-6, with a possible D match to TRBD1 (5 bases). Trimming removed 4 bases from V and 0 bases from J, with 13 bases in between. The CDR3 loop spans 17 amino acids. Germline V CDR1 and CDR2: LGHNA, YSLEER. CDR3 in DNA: TGCGCCAGCAGCCGCGGGGAGGGACTCTCCTATAATTCACCCCTCCACTTT. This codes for CASSRGEGLSYNSPLHF.

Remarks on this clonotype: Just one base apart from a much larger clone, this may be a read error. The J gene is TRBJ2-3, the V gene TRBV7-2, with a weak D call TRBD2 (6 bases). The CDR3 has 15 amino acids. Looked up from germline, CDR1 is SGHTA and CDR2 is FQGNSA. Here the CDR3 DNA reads TGTGCCAGCAGCTTAGTGGACGGGAGCACAGATTCGCAGTATTTT. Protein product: CASSLVDGSTDSQYF.

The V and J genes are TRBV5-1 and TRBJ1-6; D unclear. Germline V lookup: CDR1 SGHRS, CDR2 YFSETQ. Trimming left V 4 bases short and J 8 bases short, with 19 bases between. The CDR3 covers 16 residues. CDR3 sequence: CASSPITLAVDSPLHF. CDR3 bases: TGCGCCAGCAGCCCGATTACCTTGGCCGTCGATTCACCCCTCCACTTT.

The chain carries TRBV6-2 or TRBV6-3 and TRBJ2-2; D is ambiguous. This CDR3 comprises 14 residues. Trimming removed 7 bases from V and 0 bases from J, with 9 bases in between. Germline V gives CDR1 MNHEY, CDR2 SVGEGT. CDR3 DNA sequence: TGTGCCAGCAAAGGCAGATCGAACACCGGGGAGCTGTTTTTT. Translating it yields CASKGRSNTGELFF.

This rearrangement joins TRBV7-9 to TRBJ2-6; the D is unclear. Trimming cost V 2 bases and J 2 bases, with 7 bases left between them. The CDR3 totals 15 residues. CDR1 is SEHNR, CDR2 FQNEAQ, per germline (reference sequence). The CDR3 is CASSLIFPGANVLTF. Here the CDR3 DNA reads TGTGCCAGCAGCTTAATCTTCCCTGGGGCCAACGTCCTGACTTTC.

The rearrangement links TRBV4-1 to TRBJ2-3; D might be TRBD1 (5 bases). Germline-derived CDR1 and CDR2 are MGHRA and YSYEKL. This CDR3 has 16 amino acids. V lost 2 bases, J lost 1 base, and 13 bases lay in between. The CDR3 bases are TGCGCCAGCAGCCAACCGAGTGAAGGGGGCACAGATACGCAGTATTTT. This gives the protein CASSQPSEGGTDTQYF.

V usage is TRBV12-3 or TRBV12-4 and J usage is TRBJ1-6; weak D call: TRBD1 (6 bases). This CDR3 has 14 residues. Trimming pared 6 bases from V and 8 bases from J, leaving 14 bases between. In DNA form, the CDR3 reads TGTGCCAGCAGCCTCACAGGGAAGGATTCACCCCTCCACTTT. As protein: CASSLTGKDSPLHF.

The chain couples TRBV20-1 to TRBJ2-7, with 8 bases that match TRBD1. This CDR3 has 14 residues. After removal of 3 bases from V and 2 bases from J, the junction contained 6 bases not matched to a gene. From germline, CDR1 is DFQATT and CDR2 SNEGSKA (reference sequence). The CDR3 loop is CSASMAGGAYEQYV. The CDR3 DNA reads TGCAGTGCTAGCATGGCAGGGGGCGCCTACGAGCAGTACGTC.

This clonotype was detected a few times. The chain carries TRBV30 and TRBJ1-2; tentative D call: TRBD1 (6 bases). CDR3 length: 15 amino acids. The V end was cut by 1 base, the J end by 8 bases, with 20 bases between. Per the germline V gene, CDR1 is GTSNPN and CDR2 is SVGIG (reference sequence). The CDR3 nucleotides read TGTGCCTGGAGTGGTTCCCACGTCACGGGGGGCGGCTACACCTTC. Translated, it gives CAWSGSHVTGGGYTF.

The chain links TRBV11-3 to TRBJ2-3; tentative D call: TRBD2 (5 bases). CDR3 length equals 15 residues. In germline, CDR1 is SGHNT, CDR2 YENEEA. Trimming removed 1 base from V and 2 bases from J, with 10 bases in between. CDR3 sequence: CASSLAGKVTDTQYF. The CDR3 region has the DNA TGTGCCAGCAGCTTAGCGGGAAAGGTCACAGATACGCAGTATTTT.

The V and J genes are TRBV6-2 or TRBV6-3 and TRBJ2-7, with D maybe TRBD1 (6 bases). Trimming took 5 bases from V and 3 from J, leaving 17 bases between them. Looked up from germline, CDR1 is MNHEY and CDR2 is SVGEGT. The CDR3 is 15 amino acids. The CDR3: CASSRASGQSYEQYV. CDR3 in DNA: TGTGCCAGCAGTCGGGCTTCCGGACAGAGCTACGAGCAGTACGTC.

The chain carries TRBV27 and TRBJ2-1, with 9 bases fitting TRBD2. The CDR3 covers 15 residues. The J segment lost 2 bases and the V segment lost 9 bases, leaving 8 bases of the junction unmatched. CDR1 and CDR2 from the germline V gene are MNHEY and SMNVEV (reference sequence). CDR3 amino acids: CASNSLAGTYNEQFF. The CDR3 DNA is TGTGCCAGTAATTCTCTAGCGGGGACCTACAATGAGCAGTTCTTC.

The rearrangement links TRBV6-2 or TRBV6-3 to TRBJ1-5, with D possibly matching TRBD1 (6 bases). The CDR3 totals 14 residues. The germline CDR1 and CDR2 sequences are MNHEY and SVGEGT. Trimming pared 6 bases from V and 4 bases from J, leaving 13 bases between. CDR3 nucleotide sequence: TGTGCCAGCAGAATTACAGGGTTTAATCAGCCCCAGCATTTT. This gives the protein CASRITGFNQPQHF.

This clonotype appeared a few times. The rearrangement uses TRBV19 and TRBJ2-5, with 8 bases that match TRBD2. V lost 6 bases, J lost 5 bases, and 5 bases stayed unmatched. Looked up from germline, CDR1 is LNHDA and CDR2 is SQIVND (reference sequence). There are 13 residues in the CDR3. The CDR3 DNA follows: TGTGCCAGTAGCACAGCGGGGGTGGAGACCCAGTACTTC. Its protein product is CASSTAGVETQYF.

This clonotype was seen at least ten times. The CDR3 loop reads CASSRGAGLTDTQYF. CDR3 bases: TGTGCCAGCAGCCGGGGGGCCGGTCTTACAGATACGCAGTATTTT. This rearrangement joins TRBV27 to TRBJ2-3; weak D call: TRBD2 (7 bases). The V and J ends lost 6 bases and 3 bases respectively, with 16 bases between them. The CDR3 loop spans 15 amino acids. Per the germline V gene, CDR1 is MNHEY and CDR2 is SMNVEV (reference sequence).

The CDR3 DNA sequence: TGCAGTGCTAGAGACCCGGTCGTGGTCAGGGAGACCCAGTACTTC. This translates into CSARDPVVVRETQYF. The chain employs TRBV20-1 and TRBJ2-5, with D unresolved. The germline V gene has CDR1 DFQATT and CDR2 SNEGSKA (reference sequence). CDR3 size: 15 residues. V was pared by 0 bases and J by 5 bases, with 16 bases between.

In DNA form, the CDR3 reads TGTGCCAGCACAACTAGGGGAAGCTCCTACAATGAGCAGTTCTTC. Its translation is CASTTRGSSYNEQFF. The V gene is TRBV5-4, the J gene TRBJ2-1; D assignment may be TRBD1 or TRBD2 (5 bases each). Germline-derived CDR1 and CDR2 are SGHNT and YYREEE (reference sequence). Trimming removed 6 bases at V and 0 bases at J, with 13 bases between. This CDR3 spans 15 amino acids. Variable domain in full (rest from reference TRBV5-4 and TRBJ2-1): ETGVTQSPTHLIKTRGQQVTLRCSSQSGHNTVSWYQQALGQGPQFIFQYYREEENGRGNFPPRFSGLQFPNYSSELNVNALELDDSALYLCASTTRGSSYNEQFFGPGTRLTVL.

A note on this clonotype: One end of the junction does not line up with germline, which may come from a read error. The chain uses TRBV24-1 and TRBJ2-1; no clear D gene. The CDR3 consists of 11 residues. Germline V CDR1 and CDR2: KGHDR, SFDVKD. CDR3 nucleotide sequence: TGTACCACCAGTGGTGACAATGAGCAGTTCTTC. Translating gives CTTSGDNEQFF.

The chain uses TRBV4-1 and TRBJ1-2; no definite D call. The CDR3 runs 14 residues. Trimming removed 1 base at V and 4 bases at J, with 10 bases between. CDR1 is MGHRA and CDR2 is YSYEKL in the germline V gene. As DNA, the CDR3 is TGCGCCAGCAGCCAAGGTACCTGGGGCTATGGCTACACCTTC. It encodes CASSQGTWGYGYTF.

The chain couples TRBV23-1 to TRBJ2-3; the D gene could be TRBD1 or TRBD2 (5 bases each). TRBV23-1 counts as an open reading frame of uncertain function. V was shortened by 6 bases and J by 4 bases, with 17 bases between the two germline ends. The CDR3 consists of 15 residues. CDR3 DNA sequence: TGCGCCAGCAGATATTCCGGGACGCCCGCAGATACGCAGTATTTT. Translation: CASRYSGTPADTQYF.

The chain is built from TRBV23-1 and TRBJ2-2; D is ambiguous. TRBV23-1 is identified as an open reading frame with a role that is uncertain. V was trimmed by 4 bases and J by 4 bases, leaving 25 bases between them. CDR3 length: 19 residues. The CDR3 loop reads CASSRLPLPMGICTGELFF. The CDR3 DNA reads TGCGCCAGCAGTCGCTTGCCCCTCCCGATGGGGATCTGCACCGGGGAGCTGTTTTTT.

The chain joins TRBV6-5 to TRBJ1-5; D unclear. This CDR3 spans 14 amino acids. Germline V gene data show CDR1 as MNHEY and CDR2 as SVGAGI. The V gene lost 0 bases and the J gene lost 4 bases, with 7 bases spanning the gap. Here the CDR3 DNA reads TGTGCCAGCAGTTACTCGCGCCGGAATCAGCCCCAGCATTTT. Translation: CASSYSRRNQPQHF.

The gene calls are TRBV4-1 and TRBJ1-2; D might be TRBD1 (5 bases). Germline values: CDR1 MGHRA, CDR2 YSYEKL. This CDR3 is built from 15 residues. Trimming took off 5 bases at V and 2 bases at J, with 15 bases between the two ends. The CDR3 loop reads CASSSQPDRNYGYTF. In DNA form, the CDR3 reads TGCGCCAGCAGCTCCCAACCCGACAGAAACTATGGCTACACCTTC.

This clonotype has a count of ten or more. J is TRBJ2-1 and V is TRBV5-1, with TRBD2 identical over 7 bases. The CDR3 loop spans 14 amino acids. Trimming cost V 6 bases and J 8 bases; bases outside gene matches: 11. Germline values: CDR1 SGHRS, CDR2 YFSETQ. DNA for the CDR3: TGCGCCAGCACTCGGTCCGGGGGAGGGGATGAGCAGTTCTTC. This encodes CASTRSGGGDEQFF.

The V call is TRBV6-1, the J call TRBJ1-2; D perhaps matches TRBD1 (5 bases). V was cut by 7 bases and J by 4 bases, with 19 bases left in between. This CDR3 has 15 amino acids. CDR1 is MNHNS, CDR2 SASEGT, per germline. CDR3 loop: CASIPMDRRGYGYTF. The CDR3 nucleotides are TGTGCCAGCATCCCAATGGATAGGAGGGGCTATGGCTACACCTTC.

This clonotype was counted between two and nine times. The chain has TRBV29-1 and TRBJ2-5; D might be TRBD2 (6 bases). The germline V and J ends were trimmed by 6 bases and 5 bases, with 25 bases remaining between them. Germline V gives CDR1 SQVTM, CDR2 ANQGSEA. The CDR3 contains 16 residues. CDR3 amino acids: CSVDVGGSRPRETQYF. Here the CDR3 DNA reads TGCAGCGTCGACGTGGGGGGTAGCCGGCCTCGGGAGACCCAGTACTTC.

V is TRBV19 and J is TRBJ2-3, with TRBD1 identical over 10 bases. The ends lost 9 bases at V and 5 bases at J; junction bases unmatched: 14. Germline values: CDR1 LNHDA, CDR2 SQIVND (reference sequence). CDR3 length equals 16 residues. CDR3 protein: CASGLTGTGVIDTQYF. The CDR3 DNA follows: TGTGCCAGCGGGCTAACCGGGACAGGGGTCATAGATACGCAGTATTTT.

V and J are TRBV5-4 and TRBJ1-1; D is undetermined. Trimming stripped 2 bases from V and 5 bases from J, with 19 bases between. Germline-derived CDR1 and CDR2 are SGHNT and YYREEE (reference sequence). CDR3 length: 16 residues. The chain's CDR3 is CASSFGRYSQETEAFF. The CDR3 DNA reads TGTGCCAGCAGCTTTGGGCGGTACAGTCAAGAAACTGAAGCTTTCTTT.

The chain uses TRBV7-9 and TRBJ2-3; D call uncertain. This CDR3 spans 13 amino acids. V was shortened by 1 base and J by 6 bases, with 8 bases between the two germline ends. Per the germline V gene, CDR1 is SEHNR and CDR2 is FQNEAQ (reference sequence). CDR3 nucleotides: TGTGCCAGCAGCTTAGAGAAATGGGATACGCAGTATTTT. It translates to CASSLEKWDTQYF. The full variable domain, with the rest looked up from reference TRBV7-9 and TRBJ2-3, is DTGVSQNPRHKITKRGQNVTFRCDPISEHNRLYWYRQTLGQGPEFLTYFQNEAQLEKSRLLSDRFSAERPKGSFSTLEIQRTEQGDSAMYLCASSLEKWDTQYFGPGTRLTVL.

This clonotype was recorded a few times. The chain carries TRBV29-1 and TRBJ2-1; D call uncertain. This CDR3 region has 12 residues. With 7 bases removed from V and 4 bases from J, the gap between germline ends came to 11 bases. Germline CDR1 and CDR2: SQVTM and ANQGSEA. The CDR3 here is CSAEKGYNEQFF. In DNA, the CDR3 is TGCAGCGCCGAGAAAGGGTACAATGAGCAGTTCTTC.